The text below deals with one T cell receptor beta chain. V dropped 4 bases and J dropped 7 bases, with 8 bases sitting between them. CDR1 is MDHEN and CDR2 is SYDVKM in the germline V gene. The CDR3 runs 13 residues. Under the authors' procedure: Researchers report that nucleated cell counts were estimated from reference gene primer amplification. The data were produced by immunoSEQ multiplex PCR, yet TCRdb's version contains in-frame clones alone and is incomplete. V and J calls and clone size are copied from that table; D and trimming were computed from the DNA. The sample holds approximately 250,000 clones, approximately 86% seen once. The sample belongs to a study of blood T cell repertoires in COVID-19. About the study: Collection of acute and convalescent COVID-19 samples took place in the United States, Italy and Spain. T cells, B-cell-depleted T cells, or PBMCs provided the cDNA or gDNA that served as material.

The receptor comes from a woman in her sixties or seventies with active or convalescent COVID-19. Specimen: peripheral blood. The chain has TRBV28 and TRBJ1-6; no definite D call. CDR3: CASSSIRNSPLHF. The CDR3 DNA is TGTGCCAGCAGTTCGATCAGGAATTCACCCCTCCACTTT.